The 25 T cell receptor beta chains listed next were all sequenced from one sample in a study of beta chain features in type 1 diabetes. The study reverse transcribed the entire isolated RNA, so it sequenced expressed TCRB transcripts. Libraries were prepared by immunoSEQ multiplex PCR; TCRdb keeps only in-frame clonotypes and omits some of them. The table has roughly 500,000 clones, roughly an eighth seen once. The sample comprised naive CD4+ T cells from blood. The receptor set was obtained from a woman aged 18-30 years in good health.

Only a few counts were recorded for this clone. The V and J genes are TRBV4-1 and TRBJ2-7; D is unclear. V lost 2 bases to trimming and J lost 2 bases, with 19 bases between them. The CDR3 is 17 residues long. Germline values: CDR1 MGHRA, CDR2 YSYEKL. The CDR3 region has the DNA TGCGCCAGCAGCCAATGGTTGGGATTGAGCACCACCTACGAGCAGTACTTC. Its protein product is CASSQWLGLSTTYEQYF.

This clone turned up a few times. The chain couples TRBV10-3 to TRBJ2-6; no clear D. The length of the CDR3 is 15 residues. With 10 bases removed from V and 0 bases from J, the gap between germline ends came to 13 bases. Germline V lookup: CDR1 ENHRY, CDR2 SYGVKD. The CDR3 sequence: CATTPLLSGANVLTF. The CDR3, as DNA: TGTGCCACAACCCCCCTACTCTCTGGGGCCAACGTCCTGACTTTC.

The chain has TRBV5-4 and TRBJ2-1, with D unclear. CDR1 and CDR2 (germline): SGHNT, YYREEE (reference sequence). The V end was cut by 0 bases, the J end by 4 bases, with 8 bases between. This CDR3 has 14 amino acids. CDR3 DNA sequence: TGTGCCAGCAGCTTGGAGGCAGCATACAATGAGCAGTTCTTC. It yields the protein CASSLEAAYNEQFF.

This clone was detected once. The chain recombines TRBV5-1 with TRBJ1-1; 7 positions agree with TRBD1. This CDR3 spans 16 amino acids. From germline, CDR1 is SGHRS and CDR2 YFSETQ. V was pared by 3 bases and J by 1 base, with 9 bases of the junction left unmatched. The CDR3 protein is CASSWGPTGTNTEAFF. Here the CDR3 DNA reads TGCGCCAGCAGCTGGGGGCCGACAGGGACGAACACTGAAGCTTTCTTT. Supplemented by reference TRBV5-1 and TRBJ1-1, the full variable domain reads KAGVTQTPRYLIKTRGQQVTLSCSPISGHRSVSWYQQTPGQGLQFLFEYFSETQRNKGNFPGRFSGRQFSNSRSEMNVSTLELGDSALYLCASSWGPTGTNTEAFFGQGTRLTVV.

This clone was counted between two and nine times. The chain couples TRBV6-5 to TRBJ1-5, with D hard to call. This CDR3 has 12 residues. The V end was cut by 4 bases, the J end by 5 bases, with 6 bases between. CDR1 and CDR2 (germline): MNHEY, SVGAGI. In DNA, the CDR3 is TGTGCCAGCAGTTTCCGGGATCAGCCCCAGCATTTT. It is translated as CASSFRDQPQHF.

This sequence joins TRBV18 and TRBJ1-2, with unresolved D. There are 11 residues in the CDR3. CDR1 and CDR2 from the germline V gene are KGHSH and LQKENI. V lost 4 bases, J lost 7 bases, and 7 bases lay in between. The CDR3 nucleotides read TGTGCCAGCTCACTAGAGAGTGGCTACACCTTC. The encoded protein is CASSLESGYTF.

Only a few counts were recorded for this clone. The rearrangement joins TRBV29-1 to TRBJ2-3; D might be TRBD1 or TRBD2, each matching 5 bases. V lost 7 bases and J lost 5, with 13 bases in between. Germline V lookup: CDR1 SQVTM, CDR2 ANQGSEA. The CDR3 contains 12 residues. Here the CDR3 reads CSADGGRDTQYF. CDR3 nucleotide sequence: TGCAGCGCCGATGGGGGAAGAGATACGCAGTATTTT.

V gene TRBV25-1 combines with J gene TRBJ1-6; 7 nucleotides match TRBD1. The ends lost 5 bases at V and 7 bases at J; junction bases unmatched: 11. The CDR3 extends over 16 amino acids. Germline-derived CDR1 and CDR2 are MGHDK and SYGVNS. The CDR3 DNA sequence: TGTGCCAGCAGTTCCGACAGGGCCTTAGGCAATTCACCCCTCCACTTT. Amino acid sequence: CASSSDRALGNSPLHF.

Points on this clone: An end of the junction does not agree with germline; a read error may underlie this. The chain has TRBV7-2 and TRBJ1-1, with D uncertain. Germline V gene lookup returns CDR1 SGHTA and CDR2 FQGNSA. This CDR3 is 13 amino acids long. The CDR3 region is CASSLSWTADAFF. The CDR3 DNA reads as TGTGCCAGCAGCTTAAGCTGGACGGCTGATGCTTTCTTT.

This clone was recorded a few times. This chain joins TRBV14 and TRBJ2-2, with a weak D call TRBD2 (6 bases). Germline CDR1 reads SGHDN; CDR2 reads FVKESK. The CDR3 is 16 residues long. V was pared by 4 bases and J by 0 bases, with 12 bases between. This chain's CDR3 is CASSRAGSANTGELFF. The CDR3 nucleotides are TGTGCCAGCAGCCGCGCGGGGAGCGCGAACACCGGGGAGCTGTTTTTT.

A few counts support this clone. The gene calls are TRBV29-1 and TRBJ2-2, with D unclear. This CDR3 has 13 residues. Germline lookup yields CDR1 SQVTM and CDR2 ANQGSEA. Trimming shortened V by 7 bases and J by 6 bases, and 15 bases separated the two germline ends. CDR3 loop: CSAVTVRSGELFF. CDR3 sequence (DNA): TGCAGCGCTGTCACGGTACGGTCCGGGGAGCTGTTTTTT.

The chain employs TRBV20-1 and TRBJ2-7; D is unresolved. Trimming took 5 bases from V and 0 from J, leaving 5 bases between them. The CDR3 covers 11 residues. In germline, CDR1 is DFQATT, CDR2 SNEGSKA (reference sequence). CDR3 bases: TGCAGTGCTGCTGACTCCTACGAGCAGTACTTC. It codes for CSAADSYEQYF.

The chain uses TRBV30 and TRBJ2-1, with a tentative D call TRBD2 (6 bases). This CDR3 is built from 13 residues. Between the trimmed V and J ends, which lost 3 bases and 4 bases, there was a span of 10 bases. Germline V gene data show CDR1 as GTSNPN and CDR2 as SVGIG (reference sequence). In DNA, the CDR3 is TGTGCCTGGAGCGGGGACTTGTACAATGAGCAGTTCTTC. This encodes CAWSGDLYNEQFF.

This chain connects TRBV11-2 to TRBJ1-6, with D perhaps matching TRBD1 (5 bases). CDR1 SGHAT and CDR2 FQNNGV come from the germline V gene. Deletions cut 3 bases from V and 7 bases from J, with 13 bases between. This CDR3 has 15 amino acids. The CDR3 protein is CASSFGSGRNSPLHF. CDR3 coding DNA: TGTGCCAGCAGCTTTGGTTCGGGGCGGAATTCACCCCTCCACTTT.

The rearrangement uses TRBV2 and TRBJ2-7; 10 bases match TRBD2. The V and J ends lost 8 bases and 3 bases, in that order; junction bases with no gene match: 7. Looked up from germline, CDR1 is SNHLY and CDR2 is FYNNEI. The CDR3 sequence is 14 residues long. Written as DNA, the CDR3 is TGTGCCAGCTTTGGGCTAGCGGGAGTCTACGAGCAGTACTTC. It yields the protein CASFGLAGVYEQYF.

The CDR3, as DNA: TGTGCCAGCAGTCCCTACGTGGTCAAGAATGAGCAGTTCTTC. Translating gives CASSPYVVKNEQFF. The chain employs TRBV27 and TRBJ2-1; D not certain. Trimming removed 5 bases from V and 7 bases from J, with 15 bases in between. The CDR3 consists of 14 residues. Germline values: CDR1 MNHEY, CDR2 SMNVEV (reference sequence).

This chain joins TRBV6-5 and TRBJ2-3; perhaps TRBD2 as D (5 bases). CDR3 size: 15 residues. Germline loops: CDR1 MNHEY, CDR2 SVGAGI. V was clipped by 5 bases and J by 6 bases, with 18 bases between them. This CDR3 reads CASSPRTGTTDTQYF. The CDR3 region has the DNA TGTGCCAGCAGTCCGCGGACTGGAACAACGGATACGCAGTATTTT.

The rearrangement links TRBV6-5 to TRBJ1-4, with 8 bases aligning to TRBD1. The CDR3 covers 15 residues. V lost 10 bases, J lost 0 bases, and 7 bases stayed unmatched. Germline lookup yields CDR1 MNHEY and CDR2 SVGAGI. CDR3 coding DNA: TGTGCCACCAGGAGACAGGGGTCAACTAATGAAAAACTGTTTTTT. It codes for CATRRQGSTNEKLFF.

This chain joins TRBV7-2 and TRBJ2-7; possible D gene TRBD1, 6 bases. Germline V gene data show CDR1 as SGHTA and CDR2 as FQGNSA. The CDR3 covers 15 residues. V lost 1 base, J lost 3 bases, and 13 bases lay in between. CDR3 DNA: TGTGCCAGCAGCTTAGACAGGGCCGCCGTCTACGAGCAGTACTTC. Protein sequence: CASSLDRAAVYEQYF.

The genes are TRBV5-1 and TRBJ1-5; TRBD1 aligns across 10 bases. CDR3 length: 14 residues. V shed 4 bases, J shed 4 bases, and the junction held 2 bases outside the gene matches. CDR1 is SGHRS, CDR2 YFSETQ, per germline. The CDR3 loop reads CASSQGQGNQPQHF. In DNA form, the CDR3 reads TGCGCCAGCAGCCAGGGACAGGGGAATCAGCCCCAGCATTTT.

This chain joins TRBV28 and TRBJ1-5; no clear D. V shed 9 bases and J shed 6 bases, with 12 bases lying between them. This CDR3 is 12 amino acids long. From germline, CDR1 is MDHEN and CDR2 SYDVKM. CDR3: CASKTGGQPQHF. The CDR3 DNA reads TGTGCCAGTAAAACGGGCGGTCAGCCCCAGCATTTT.

As to this clone: A much larger clone is a single base away; this may be a read error. Other DNA sequences from this sample encode an identical CDR3 as well. The chain has TRBV28 and TRBJ2-5, with no clear D. V lost 5 bases and J lost 4, with 2 bases in between. Germline-derived CDR1 and CDR2 are MDHEN and SYDVKM. The CDR3 is 10 residues long. In DNA, the CDR3 is TGTGCCAGCAGTGGAGAGACCCAGTACTTC. This gives the protein CASSGETQYF.

The gene calls are TRBV7-2 and TRBJ2-7; D possibly corresponds to TRBD1 (6 bases). The CDR3 has 13 amino acids. The germline gives CDR1 SGHTA, CDR2 FQGNSA. V was pared by 3 bases and J by 3 bases, with 9 bases between. CDR3 sequence reads: CASSLNRDYEQYF. The CDR3, as DNA: TGTGCCAGCAGCTTGAACAGGGACTACGAGCAGTACTTC.

The table lists this clone with a few counts. The CDR3 DNA reads as TGTGCCAGCAGCTTAGACTCTAGCGTTGACTCCTACGAGCAGTACTTC. It is translated as CASSLDSSVDSYEQYF. This sequence joins TRBV7-9 and TRBJ2-7; weak D call: TRBD2 (6 bases). CDR1 and CDR2 (germline): SEHNR, FQNEAQ (reference sequence). The CDR3 totals 16 residues. V gave up 1 base and J gave up 0 bases, with 13 bases separating them.

This clone has just a few counts. V is TRBV29-1 and J is TRBJ2-5; no clear D. Trimming shortened V by 3 bases and J by 7 bases, and 18 bases separated the two germline ends. The CDR3 spans 14 residues. Germline V gives CDR1 SQVTM, CDR2 ANQGSEA. The CDR3 DNA sequence: TGCAGCGTTGATACCCAGTCCCCGGTGGGGACCCAGTACTTC. Its protein is CSVDTQSPVGTQYF.